Below, 18 T cell receptor beta chains from the same sample are listed, as sequenced in a study of long-term antiretroviral therapy in people with HIV. Samples were assayed with immunoSEQ v3.0 at survey level. TCRdb's table, derived via immunoSEQ multiplex PCR, lists solely in-frame clones and lacks some. The data contain approximately 36,000 clones, over 70% of them singletons. The sample in question was unsorted PBMCs, obtained 0.6 years after starting antiretroviral therapy. The receptors were sampled from a young man with HIV.

The rearrangement joins TRBV28 to TRBJ2-7; 8 bases are shared with TRBD1. This CDR3 comprises 14 residues. CDR1 is MDHEN, CDR2 SYDVKM, per germline. V dropped 6 bases and J dropped 2; count of bases not matched to a gene: 6. Here the CDR3 DNA reads TGTGCCAGCAGCCGGGGACAGGCCCCCTACGAGCAGTACTTC. As protein: CASSRGQAPYEQYF.

This sequence joins TRBV11-1 and TRBJ2-3; TRBD2 matches at 10 bases. Germline V gene lookup returns CDR1 SGHAT and CDR2 FQDESV (reference sequence). Losses at the gene ends were 4 bases for V and 6 bases for J; bases not matched to a gene: 10. This CDR3 spans 16 amino acids. The CDR3: CASSSRTSGISDTQYF. DNA of the CDR3: TGTGCCAGCAGCTCCCGAACTAGCGGGATATCGGATACGCAGTATTTT.

This clone was seen once. This chain joins TRBV18 and TRBJ2-3; D gene uncertain. The CDR3 has 11 amino acids. The V gene lost 5 bases and the J gene lost 2 bases, with 2 bases spanning the gap. The germline gives CDR1 KGHSH, CDR2 LQKENI. For the CDR3, the DNA is TGTGCCAGCTCATCCACAGATACGCAGTATTTT. This gives the protein CASSSTDTQYF.

The genes are TRBV15 and TRBJ1-1, with TRBD1 as a possible D gene (6 bases). The germline V and J ends were trimmed by 0 bases and 10 bases, with 12 bases remaining between them. This CDR3 is 13 amino acids long. Germline CDR1 reads LNHNV; CDR2 reads YYDKDF (reference sequence). The CDR3 loop reads CATSRDRGVAAFF. DNA for the CDR3: TGTGCCACCAGCAGAGATAGGGGGGTGGCAGCTTTCTTT. Full variable domain (remainder filled in from reference TRBV15 and TRBJ1-1): DAMVIQNPRYQVTQFGKPVTLSCSQTLNHNVMYWYQQKSSQAPKLLFHYYDKDFNNEADTPDNFQSRRPNTSFCFLDIRSPGLGDTAMYLCATSRDRGVAAFFGQGTRLTVV.

The chain employs TRBV7-9 and TRBJ1-2; possibly TRBD1 for D (5 bases). CDR1 and CDR2 from the germline V gene are SEHNR and FQNEAQ (reference sequence). V was cut by 5 bases and J by 6 bases, with 19 bases left in between. The CDR3 runs to 15 residues. This CDR3 is CASSPHMGPSNGYTF. The CDR3 bases are TGTGCCAGCAGCCCCCACATGGGACCTTCGAATGGCTACACCTTC.

The chain employs TRBV11-1 and TRBJ2-5; D remains unclear. CDR3 length: 15 amino acids. Germline lookup yields CDR1 SGHAT and CDR2 FQDESV (reference sequence). V lost 3 bases and J lost 0, with 11 bases in between. In nucleotides, the CDR3 is TGTGCCAGCAGCTTTCTCTCGCTGGACCAAGAGACCCAGTACTTC. This translates into CASSFLSLDQETQYF. Combining the CDR3 with reference TRBV11-1 and TRBJ2-5 gives the whole variable domain EAEVAQSPRYKITEKSQAVAFWCDPISGHATLYWYRQILGQGPELLVQFQDESVVDDSQLPKDRFSAERLKGVDSTLKIQPAELGDSAMYLCASSFLSLDQETQYFGPGTRLLVL.

The V and J genes are TRBV13 and TRBJ2-7; TRBD2 agrees at 11 bases. Per the germline V gene, CDR1 is PRHDT and CDR2 is FYEKMQ (reference sequence). V lost 5 bases to trimming and J lost 0 bases; unmatched junction nucleotides: 3. This CDR3 has 15 residues. The CDR3 coding sequence is TGTGCCAGCAGCATCGGGACTAGCGGCTCCTACGAGCAGTACTTC. Protein product: CASSIGTSGSYEQYF.

V and J are TRBV21-1 and TRBJ1-5; TRBD1, the table's D call, lacks a check against the DNA. TRBV21-1 is recorded as a pseudogene. The CDR3 loop spans 18 amino acids. This CDR3 is CASRRPDRDHVGNQPQHF. The CDR3 DNA is TGTGCCAGCCGCCGACCGGACAGGGATCATGTGGGCAATCAGCCCCAGCATTTT.

The chain links TRBV2 to TRBJ2-7; D not resolved. The V end was cut by 7 bases, the J end by 3 bases, with 10 bases between. This CDR3 spans 12 amino acids. The germline V gene has CDR1 SNHLY and CDR2 FYNNEI. In nucleotides, the CDR3 is TGTGCCAGCAACCAGGCCGGCTACGAGCAGTACTTC. Its protein product is CASNQAGYEQYF. Drawing the rest from reference TRBV2 and TRBJ2-7, the complete variable domain is EPEVTQTPSHQVTQMGQEVILRCVPISNHLYFYWYRQILGQKVEFLVSFYNNEISEKSEIFDDQFSVERPDGSNFTLKIRSTKLEDSAMYFCASNQAGYEQYFGPGTRLTVT.

The V call is TRBV27, the J call TRBJ1-1; no clear D. Trimming cost V 6 bases and J 6 bases, with 14 bases left between them. The CDR3 loop spans 13 amino acids. Germline V CDR1 and CDR2: MNHEY, SMNVEV (reference sequence). The CDR3 reads CASRRSSGAEAFF. The DNA of the CDR3 is TGTGCCAGCAGGCGCTCATCGGGCGCTGAAGCTTTCTTT.

This clone was counted a few times. The V call is TRBV9, the J call TRBJ2-2, with 9 bases matching TRBD1. In germline, CDR1 is SGDLS, CDR2 YYNGEE. The CDR3 totals 16 residues. The ends lost 4 bases at V and 3 bases at J; junction bases unmatched: 7. CDR3 coding DNA: TGTGCCAGCAGCATCCGGGACAGGGTCGACACCGGGGAGCTGTTTTTT. This codes for CASSIRDRVDTGELFF.

The chain is built from TRBV28 and TRBJ2-7; D is possibly TRBD1 (6 bases). V lost 10 bases and J 6 bases, leaving 13 bases between the germline ends. Germline V gene lookup returns CDR1 MDHEN and CDR2 SYDVKM. The CDR3 sequence is 11 residues long. In nucleotides, the CDR3 is TGTGCCACCGCCAGGGGAAGCGAGCAGTACTTC. Protein: CATARGSEQYF.

CDR3 protein: CASSGPGNTGELFF. The CDR3, as DNA: TGCGCCAGCAGTGGTCCCGGTAACACCGGGGAGCTGTTTTTT. The chain carries TRBV10-2 and TRBJ2-2; no reliable D call. Germline values: CDR1 WSHSY, CDR2 SAAADI. Trimming left V 4 bases short and J 2 bases short, with 8 bases between. This CDR3 contains 14 residues.

The J gene is TRBJ2-7, the V gene TRBV6-4; D uncertain. This CDR3 is 15 amino acids long. V dropped 2 bases and J dropped 3 bases, with 14 bases sitting between them. From germline, CDR1 is MRHNA and CDR2 SNTAGT. DNA for the CDR3: TGTGCCAGCAGTGACGGCAGACGCCGAATCTACGAGCAGTACTTC. Amino acid sequence: CASSDGRRRIYEQYF.

The chain employs TRBV5-1 and TRBJ2-3, with TRBD2 matching over 15 bases. The germline gives CDR1 SGHRS, CDR2 YFSETQ. The trim removed 3 bases at V and 0 bases at J, leaving 2 bases unmatched. This CDR3 region has 17 residues. This CDR3 reads CASSYGTSGRSTDTQYF. CDR3 nucleotides: TGCGCCAGCAGCTACGGGACTAGCGGGAGGAGCACAGATACGCAGTATTTT.

V usage is TRBV9 and J usage is TRBJ2-1; no firm D call. Germline values: CDR1 SGDLS, CDR2 YYNGEE. The V end lost 4 bases, the J end lost 5 bases, and 4 bases lay between the germline ends. The CDR3 runs to 11 residues. The CDR3 bases are TGTGCCAGCAGCCCCCACAATGAGCAGTTCTTC. It codes for CASSPHNEQFF.

J is TRBJ2-3 and V is TRBV5-1; weak D call: TRBD2 (6 bases). The germline V gene encodes CDR1 SGHRS and CDR2 YFSETQ. This CDR3 spans 15 amino acids. V was trimmed by 6 bases and J by 2 bases, leaving 16 bases between them. CDR3: CASTHWDSTTDTQYF. DNA of the CDR3: TGCGCCAGCACCCACTGGGACTCGACCACAGATACGCAGTATTTT. The variable domain in full, with the rest retrieved from reference TRBV5-1 and TRBJ2-3, is KAGVTQTPRYLIKTRGQQVTLSCSPISGHRSVSWYQQTPGQGLQFLFEYFSETQRNKGNFPGRFSGRQFSNSRSEMNVSTLELGDSALYLCASTHWDSTTDTQYFGPGTRLTVL.

This clone was seen only once. The V gene is TRBV2, the J gene TRBJ2-7; D call uncertain. This CDR3 comprises 13 residues. Germline lookup yields CDR1 SNHLY and CDR2 FYNNEI. Trimming removed 4 bases from V and 2 bases from J, with 9 bases in between. CDR3 sequence: CASSGILAYEQYF. DNA of the CDR3: TGTGCCAGCAGTGGCATACTGGCCTACGAGCAGTACTTC.